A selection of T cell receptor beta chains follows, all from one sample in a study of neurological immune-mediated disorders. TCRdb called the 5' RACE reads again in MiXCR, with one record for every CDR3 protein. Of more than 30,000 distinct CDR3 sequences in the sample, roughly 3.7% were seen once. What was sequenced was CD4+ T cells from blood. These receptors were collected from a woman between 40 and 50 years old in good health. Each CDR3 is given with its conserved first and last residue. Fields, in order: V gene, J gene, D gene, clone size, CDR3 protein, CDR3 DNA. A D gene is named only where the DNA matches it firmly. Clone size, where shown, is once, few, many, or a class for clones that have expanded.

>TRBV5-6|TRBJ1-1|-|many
CASLGGGFMNTEAFF
TGTGCCAGTCTCGGCGGGGGATTCATGAACACTGAAGCTTTCTTT
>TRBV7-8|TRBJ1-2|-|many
CASSPDRIGASYGYTF
TGTGCCAGCAGCCCCGATAGAATAGGGGCTAGCTATGGCTACACCTTC
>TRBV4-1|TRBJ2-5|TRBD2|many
CASSQAPSGTSVQTQYF
TGCGCCAGCAGCCAAGCTCCCTCCGGGACTAGCGTTCAGACCCAGTACTTC
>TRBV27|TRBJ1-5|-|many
CASSLKTANQPQHF
TGTGCCAGCAGTTTAAAGACCGCGAATCAGCCCCAGCATTTT
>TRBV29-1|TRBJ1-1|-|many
CSVAAREEAFF
TGCAGCGTTGCTGCCAGGGAGGAAGCTTTCTTT
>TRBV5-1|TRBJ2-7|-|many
CASSYPETLSGGRAYEQYF
TGCGCCAGCAGCTACCCAGAGACACTAAGTGGGGGGCGAGCTTACGAGCAGTACTTC
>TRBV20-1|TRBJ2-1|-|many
CSAFRDNNEQFF
TGCAGTGCTTTTCGGGACAACAATGAGCAGTTCTTC
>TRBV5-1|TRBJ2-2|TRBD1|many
CASRDRLTTGELFF
TGCGCCAGCCGGGACAGGTTAACCACCGGGGAGCTGTTTTTT
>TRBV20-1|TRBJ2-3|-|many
CSALGPKNTDTQYF
TGCAGTGCTTTGGGCCCCAAAAACACAGATACGCAGTATTTT
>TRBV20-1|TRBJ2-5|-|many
CSARPPQETQYF
TGCAGTGCTCGACCACCCCAAGAGACCCAGTACTTC
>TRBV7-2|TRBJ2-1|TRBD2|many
CASSLVDLAGVNEQFF
TGTGCCAGCAGCTTAGTCGATCTAGCGGGCGTGAATGAGCAGTTCTTC
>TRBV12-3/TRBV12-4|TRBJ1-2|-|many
CASSLPPTYTF
TGTGCCAGCAGTTTACCCCCGACCTACACCTTC
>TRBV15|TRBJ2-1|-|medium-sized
CATSALGAEQFF
TGTGCCACCAGTGCCCTTGGGGCTGAGCAGTTCTTC
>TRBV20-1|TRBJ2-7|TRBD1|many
CSATTGTGGYEQYF
TGCAGTGCCACGACCGGGACAGGGGGCTACGAGCAGTACTTC
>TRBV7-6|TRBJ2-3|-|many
CASSLDGGTQYF
TGTGCCAGCAGCTTAGACGGGGGTACGCAGTATTTT
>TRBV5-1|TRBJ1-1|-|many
CASSLAEAPNTEAFF
TGCGCCAGCAGCTTGGCAGAAGCGCCGAACACTGAAGCTTTCTTT
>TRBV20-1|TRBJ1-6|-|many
CSATPDRPNSPLHF
TGCAGTGCCACCCCAGACAGACCTAATTCACCCCTCCACTTT
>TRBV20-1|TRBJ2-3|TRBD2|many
CSARGRPRGLAGLDTQYF
TGCAGTGCTAGAGGAAGACCTAGGGGACTAGCGGGATTAGATACGCAGTATTTT
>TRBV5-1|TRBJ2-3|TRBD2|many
CASKGLAGSGDTQYF
TGCGCCAGCAAGGGACTAGCGGGAAGTGGAGATACGCAGTATTTT
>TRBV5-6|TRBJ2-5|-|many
CASSNKQTQYF
TGTGCCAGCAGCAACAAGCAGACCCAGTACTTC
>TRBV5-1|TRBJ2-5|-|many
CASSAPKETQYF
TGCGCCAGCAGCGCCCCCAAAGAGACCCAGTACTTC
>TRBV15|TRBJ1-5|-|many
CATSRPGTRNQPQHF
TGTGCCACCAGCAGACCCGGGACTCGAAATCAGCCCCAGCATTTT
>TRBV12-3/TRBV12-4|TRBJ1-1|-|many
CASSPRNAGMRSEAFF
TGTGCCAGCAGTCCCCGGAACGCCGGCATGAGATCTGAAGCTTTCTTT
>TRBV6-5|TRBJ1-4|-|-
CASSYRVFGTNEKLFF
TGTGCCAGCAGTTACAGGGTGTTCGGAACTAATGAAAAACTGTTTTTT
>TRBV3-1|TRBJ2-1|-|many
CASSPGAGRNNEQFF
TGTGCCAGCAGCCCCGGGGCAGGGAGGAACAATGAGCAGTTCTTC
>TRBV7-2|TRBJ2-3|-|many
CASSLGPGSTDTQYF
TGTGCCAGCAGCTTAGGCCCAGGGAGCACAGATACGCAGTATTTT
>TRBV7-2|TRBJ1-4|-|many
CASSLGVGRGAEEKLFF
TGTGCCAGCAGCTTAGGAGTCGGGCGGGGGGCGGAAGAAAAACTGTTTTTT
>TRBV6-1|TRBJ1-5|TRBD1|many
CASSLTGGDQPQHF
TGTGCCAGCAGTCTAACAGGGGGCGATCAGCCCCAGCATTTT
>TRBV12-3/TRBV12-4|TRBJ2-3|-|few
CASSFNPDTQYF
TGTGCCAGCAGTTTTAACCCAGATACGCAGTATTTT
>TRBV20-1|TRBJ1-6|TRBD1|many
CSASDRGLANSPLHF
TGCAGTGCAAGCGACAGGGGACTCGCTAATTCACCCCTCCACTTT
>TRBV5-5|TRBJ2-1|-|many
CASSYFHVGNEQFF
TGTGCCAGCAGCTACTTTCATGTGGGCAATGAGCAGTTCTTC
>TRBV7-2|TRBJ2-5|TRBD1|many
CASSLVGQGGQETQYF
TGTGCCAGCAGCTTAGTCGGACAGGGGGGACAAGAGACCCAGTACTTC
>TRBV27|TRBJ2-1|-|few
CASSLSKSPSAKQFF
TGTGCCAGCAGTTTATCGAAATCCCCGTCGGCCAAGCAGTTCTTC
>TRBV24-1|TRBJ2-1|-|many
CATSFTRDSYNEQFF
TGTGCCACCAGTTTTACTAGGGACTCCTACAATGAGCAGTTCTTC
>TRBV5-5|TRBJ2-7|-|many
CASSLWLDSYEQYF
TGTGCCAGCAGCTTGTGGTTGGACTCCTACGAGCAGTACTTC
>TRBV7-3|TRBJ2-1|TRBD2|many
CASSLSGASSYNEQFF
TGTGCCAGCAGCCTGAGCGGGGCGAGCTCCTACAATGAGCAGTTCTTC
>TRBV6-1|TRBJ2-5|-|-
CTSSEDQGALRRETQYF
TGTACCAGCAGTGAAGACCAGGGTGCATTGAGAAGGGAGACCCAGTACTTC
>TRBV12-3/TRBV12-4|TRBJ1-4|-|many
CATRWDEKLFF
TGTGCCACACGTTGGGATGAAAAACTGTTTTTT
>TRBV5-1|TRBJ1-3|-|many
CASSLDGSGNTIYF
TGCGCCAGCAGCTTAGACGGCTCTGGAAACACCATATATTTT
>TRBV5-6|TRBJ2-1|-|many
CASSLAGTGQRSNEQFF
TGTGCCAGCAGCTTGGCGGGCACAGGGCAGCGAAGCAATGAGCAGTTCTTC
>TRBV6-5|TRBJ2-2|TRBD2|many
CASRPTSGGPPRELFF
TGTGCCAGCAGACCCACTAGCGGCGGACCCCCCCGGGAGCTGTTTTTT
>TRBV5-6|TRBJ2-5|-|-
CASIFGSGETQYF
TGTGCCAGCATCTTCGGTAGCGGAGAGACCCAGTACTTC
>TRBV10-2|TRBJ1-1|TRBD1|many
CASRDRGYLNTEAFF
TGCGCCAGCAGAGACAGGGGGTATCTGAACACTGAAGCTTTCTTT
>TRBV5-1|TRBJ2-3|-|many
CASSFEGITDTQYF
TGCGCCAGCAGCTTCGAGGGGATCACAGATACGCAGTATTTT
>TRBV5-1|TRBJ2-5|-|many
CASSLYGETQYF
TGCGCCAGCAGCTTGTATGGCGAGACCCAGTACTTC